This is a list of T cell receptor beta chains from one sample in a study of identical twins. TCRdb fed the 5' RACE reads into MiXCR, producing one record per CDR3 protein. The data show over 600,000 distinct CDR3 sequences, 21% seen once. This sample was also put to use in a study of T cells expressing NK-cell markers.

The sample consisted of PBMCs. The source of these receptors is a woman aged 18-29 years in good health. The CDR3 runs from the conserved cysteine through the conserved F or W. The order of the fields is clone size, D gene, J gene, V gene, CDR3 protein, CDR3 DNA. A D gene is named only where the DNA matches it firmly. Size is stated for part of the rows, as once, few or many counts, or as a class when the clone is expanded.

.	.	TRBJ1-2	TRBV6-1	CASTKGSANYGYTF	TGTGCCAGCACCAAAGGTTCCGCTAACTATGGCTACACCTTC
.	.	TRBJ2-1	TRBV15	CATSKGQGERVPQFF	TGTGCCACCAGCAAAGGACAAGGAGAGCGAGTGCCGCAGTTCTTC
many	TRBD2	TRBJ2-5	TRBV20-1	CSARDLAGYQETQYF	TGCAGTGCTAGAGATCTAGCGGGGTACCAAGAGACCCAGTACTTC
.	.	TRBJ2-5	TRBV29-1	CSVQRQETQYF	TGCAGCGTTCAAAGGCAAGAGACCCAGTACTTC
few	.	TRBJ2-4	TRBV20-1	CSAQDRIRKNIQYF	TGCAGTGCTCAAGACAGAATTCGGAAAAACATTCAGTACTTC
.	.	TRBJ2-1	TRBV6-5	CASSTGQSQFF	TGTGCCAGCAGTACGGGACAAAGTCAGTTCTTC
.	.	TRBJ1-4	TRBV5-4	CASSLRQSRNEKLFF	TGTGCCAGCAGCCTAAGACAATCGAGAAATGAAAAACTGTTTTTT
few	.	TRBJ1-1	TRBV19	CASSRTAVLNTEAFF	TGTGCCAGTAGTAGAACGGCAGTATTGAACACTGAAGCTTTCTTT
.	.	TRBJ1-2	TRBV12-5	CASGDSEDYGYTF	TGTGCTAGTGGTGACAGCGAAGACTATGGCTACACCTTC
.	.	TRBJ2-4	TRBV5-1	CASSLPEDIQYF	TGCGCCAGCAGCTTGCCAGAGGACATTCAGTACTTC
.	TRBD1	TRBJ2-3	TRBV10-3	CAIRGTGLTDTQYF	TGTGCCATCAGAGGGACAGGACTCACAGATACGCAGTATTTT
.	.	TRBJ2-1	TRBV5-1	CASSLGTREQFF	TGCGCCAGCAGCTTGGGAACGAGGGAGCAGTTCTTC
many	.	TRBJ2-2	TRBV5-6	CASSFGLASTGELFF	TGTGCCAGCAGCTTCGGTCTAGCGAGCACCGGGGAGCTGTTTTTT
few	.	TRBJ1-1	TRBV13	CASSLLEVKDTEAFF	TGTGCCAGCAGCTTACTTGAGGTAAAAGACACTGAAGCTTTCTTT
.	TRBD2	TRBJ2-4	TRBV7-2	CASSRMGGRAKNIQYF	TGTGCCAGCAGCCGGATGGGGGGGAGGGCCAAAAACATTCAGTACTTC
.	TRBD2	TRBJ2-3	TRBV5-4	CAISFGVLAGGRSTDTQYF	TGTGCCATCAGCTTCGGGGTTTTAGCGGGAGGTCGAAGCACAGATACGCAGTATTTT
.	TRBD2	TRBJ2-1	TRBV14	CASSRGKGGRTSGGRSYNEQFF	TGTGCCAGCAGCCGGGGGAAGGGCGGTCGGACTAGCGGGGGCCGTTCCTACAATGAGCAGTTCTTC
.	TRBD1	TRBJ2-1	TRBV12-3/TRBV12-4	CASSLVVTGSNEQFF	TGTGCCAGCAGTTTAGTCGTGACAGGGAGCAATGAGCAGTTCTTC
.	.	TRBJ2-7	TRBV29-1	CSVWIRGQQYF	TGCAGCGTTTGGATCCGGGGCCAGCAGTACTTC
many	.	TRBJ2-7	TRBV11-3	CASTPGGGGNEQYF	TGTGCCAGCACCCCCGGCGGTGGAGGGAACGAGCAGTACTTC
.	.	TRBJ2-1	TRBV5-1	CASSFQKLVRYYNEQFF	TGCGCCAGCAGCTTCCAAAAACTAGTTCGGTACTACAATGAGCAGTTCTTC
few	.	TRBJ2-1	TRBV6-5	CASSYSIRPAEQFF	TGTGCCAGCAGTTACTCGATCCGCCCGGCTGAGCAGTTCTTC
.	.	TRBJ1-2	TRBV3-1	CASSQAGETNYGYTF	TGTGCCAGCAGCCAAGCAGGGGAAACTAACTATGGCTACACCTTC
many	.	TRBJ1-6	TRBV18	CASSPSQGNSPLHF	TGTGCCAGCTCACCATCCCAAGGGAACTCACCCCTCCACTTT
.	.	TRBJ2-3	TRBV9	CASSVRLAPETQYF	TGTGCCAGCAGCGTAAGGCTAGCGCCCGAAACGCAGTATTTT
.	.	TRBJ2-2	TRBV12-3/TRBV12-4	CATNQGSGELFF	TGTGCCACCAACCAGGGTTCCGGGGAGCTGTTTTTT
.	.	TRBJ2-3	TRBV29-1	CSVVAGAGTDTQYF	TGCAGCGTTGTTGCGGGGGCCGGCACAGATACGCAGTATTTT
few	TRBD2	TRBJ2-1	TRBV20-1	CSARGVLAGVNEQFF	TGCAGTGCTAGGGGGGTACTAGCGGGAGTCAATGAGCAGTTCTTC
.	.	TRBJ2-1	TRBV6-1	CASSPLGRPSYNEQFF	TGTGCCAGCAGCCCTCTCGGGCGCCCATCCTACAATGAGCAGTTCTTC
few	.	TRBJ1-2	TRBV2	CASTDGGYTF	TGTGCCAGCACGGATGGCGGCTACACCTTC
.	.	TRBJ1-5	TRBV25-1	CASSEGGVRPQHF	TGTGCCAGCAGTGAAGGTGGGGTCCGGCCCCAGCATTTT
many	TRBD2	TRBJ2-2	TRBV5-1	CASSVGLAGTSAGELFF	TGCGCCAGCAGCGTGGGACTAGCGGGGACATCGGCCGGGGAGCTGTTTTTT
.	.	TRBJ1-1	TRBV6-5	CASSYPGESGTEAFF	TGTGCCAGCAGTTACCCAGGGGAGTCGGGCACTGAAGCTTTCTTT